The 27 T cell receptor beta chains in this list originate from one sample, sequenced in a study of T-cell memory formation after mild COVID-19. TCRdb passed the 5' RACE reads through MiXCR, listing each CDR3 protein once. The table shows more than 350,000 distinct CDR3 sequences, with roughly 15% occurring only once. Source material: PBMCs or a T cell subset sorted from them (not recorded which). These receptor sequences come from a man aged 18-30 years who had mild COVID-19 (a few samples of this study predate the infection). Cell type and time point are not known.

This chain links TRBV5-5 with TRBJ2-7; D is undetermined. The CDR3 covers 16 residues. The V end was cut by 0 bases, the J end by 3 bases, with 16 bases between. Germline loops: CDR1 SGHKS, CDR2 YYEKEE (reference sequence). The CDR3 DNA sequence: TGTGCCAGCAGCTTGGAGGCTGGCTTCGTAAGCTACGAGCAGTACGTC. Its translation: CASSLEAGFVSYEQYV.

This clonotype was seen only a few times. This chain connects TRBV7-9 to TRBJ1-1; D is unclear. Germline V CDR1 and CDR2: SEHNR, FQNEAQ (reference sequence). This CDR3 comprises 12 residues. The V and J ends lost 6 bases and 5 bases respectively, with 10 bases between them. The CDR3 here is CASRRGSTEAFF. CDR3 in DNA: TGTGCCAGCAGACGAGGGAGTACTGAAGCTTTCTTT.

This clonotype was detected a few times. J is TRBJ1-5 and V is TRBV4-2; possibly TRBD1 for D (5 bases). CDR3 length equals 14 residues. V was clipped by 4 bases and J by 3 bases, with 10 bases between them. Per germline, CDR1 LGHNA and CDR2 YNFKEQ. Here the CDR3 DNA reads TGTGCCAGCAGCCCGGAACAGGTCAATCAGCCCCAGCATTTT. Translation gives CASSPEQVNQPQHF.

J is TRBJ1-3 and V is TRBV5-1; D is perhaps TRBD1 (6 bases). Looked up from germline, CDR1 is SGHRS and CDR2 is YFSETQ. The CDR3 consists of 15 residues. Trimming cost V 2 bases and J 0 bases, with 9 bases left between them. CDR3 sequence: CASSFTGNSGNTIYF. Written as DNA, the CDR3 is TGCGCCAGCAGCTTTACAGGGAACTCTGGAAACACCATATATTTT. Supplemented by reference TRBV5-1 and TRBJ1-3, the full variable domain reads KAGVTQTPRYLIKTRGQQVTLSCSPISGHRSVSWYQQTPGQGLQFLFEYFSETQRNKGNFPGRFSGRQFSNSRSEMNVSTLELGDSALYLCASSFTGNSGNTIYFGEGSWLTVV.

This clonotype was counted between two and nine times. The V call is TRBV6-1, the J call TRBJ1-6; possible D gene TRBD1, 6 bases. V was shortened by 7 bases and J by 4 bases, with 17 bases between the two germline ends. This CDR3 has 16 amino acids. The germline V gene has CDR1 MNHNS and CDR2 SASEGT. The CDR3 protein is CASTGGARMYNSPLHF. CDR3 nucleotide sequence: TGTGCCAGCACCGGGGGGGCAAGGATGTATAATTCACCCCTCCACTTT.

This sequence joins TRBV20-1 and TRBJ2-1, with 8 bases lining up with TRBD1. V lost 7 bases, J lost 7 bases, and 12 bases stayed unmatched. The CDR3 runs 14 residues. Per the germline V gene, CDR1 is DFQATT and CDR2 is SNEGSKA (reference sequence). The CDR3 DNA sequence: TGCAGTGTGGCCCGACTTTACAGGGGGAATGAGCAGTTCTTC. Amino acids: CSVARLYRGNEQFF.

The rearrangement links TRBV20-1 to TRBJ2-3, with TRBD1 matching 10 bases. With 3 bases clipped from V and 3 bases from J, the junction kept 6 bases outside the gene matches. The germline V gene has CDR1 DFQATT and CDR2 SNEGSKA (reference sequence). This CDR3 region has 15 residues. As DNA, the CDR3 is TGCAGTGCTAGGGACCGGGACAGGGGAACAGATACGCAGTATTTT. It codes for CSARDRDRGTDTQYF.

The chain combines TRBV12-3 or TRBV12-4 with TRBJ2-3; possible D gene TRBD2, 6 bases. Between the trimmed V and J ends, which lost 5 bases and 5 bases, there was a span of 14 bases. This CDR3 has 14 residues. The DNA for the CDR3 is TGTGCCAGCAGTCGTTGGGGAGGAAGAGATACGCAGTATTTT. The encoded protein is CASSRWGGRDTQYF.

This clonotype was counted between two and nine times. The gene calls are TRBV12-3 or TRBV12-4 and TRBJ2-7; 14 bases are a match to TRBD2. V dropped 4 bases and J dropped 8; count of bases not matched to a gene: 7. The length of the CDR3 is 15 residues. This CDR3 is CASSYGLAGGKKQYF. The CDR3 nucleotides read TGTGCCAGCAGTTACGGACTAGCGGGGGGTAAGAAGCAGTACTTC.

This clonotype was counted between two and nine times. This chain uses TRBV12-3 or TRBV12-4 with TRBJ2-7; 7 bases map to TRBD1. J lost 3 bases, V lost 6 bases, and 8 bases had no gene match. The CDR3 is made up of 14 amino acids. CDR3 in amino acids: CASSSQGTLYEQYF. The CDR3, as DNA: TGTGCCAGCAGCTCACAGGGGACCCTCTACGAGCAGTACTTC.

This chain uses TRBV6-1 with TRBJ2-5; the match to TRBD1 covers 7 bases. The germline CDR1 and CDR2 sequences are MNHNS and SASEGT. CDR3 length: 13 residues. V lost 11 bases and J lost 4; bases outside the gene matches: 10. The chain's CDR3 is CAGSRGRAETQYF. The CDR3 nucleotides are TGTGCCGGAAGTAGGGGGCGCGCAGAGACCCAGTACTTC.

The CDR3 loop is CASSYLVAGTDTQYF. Here the CDR3 DNA reads TGTGCCAGCAGTTACTTGGTAGCGGGTACAGATACGCAGTATTTT. This chain links TRBV6-5 with TRBJ2-3; TRBD2 aligns across 7 bases. This CDR3 has 15 amino acids. CDR1 is MNHEY and CDR2 is SVGAGI in the germline V gene. V was pared by 1 base and J by 3 bases, with 4 bases of the junction left unmatched.

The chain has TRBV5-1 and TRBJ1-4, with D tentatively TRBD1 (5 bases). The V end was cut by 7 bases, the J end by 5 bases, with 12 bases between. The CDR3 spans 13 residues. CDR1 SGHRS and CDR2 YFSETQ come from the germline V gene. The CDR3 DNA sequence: TGCGCCAGCGCAGCGGGGGAGAATGAAAAACTGTTTTTT. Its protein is CASAAGENEKLFF.

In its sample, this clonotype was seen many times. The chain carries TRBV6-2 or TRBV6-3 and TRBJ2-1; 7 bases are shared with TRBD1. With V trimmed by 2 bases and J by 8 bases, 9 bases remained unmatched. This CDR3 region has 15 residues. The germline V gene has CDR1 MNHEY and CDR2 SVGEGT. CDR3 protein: CASSYGVQGMYEQFF. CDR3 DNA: TGTGCCAGCAGTTACGGCGTACAGGGGATGTATGAGCAGTTCTTC.

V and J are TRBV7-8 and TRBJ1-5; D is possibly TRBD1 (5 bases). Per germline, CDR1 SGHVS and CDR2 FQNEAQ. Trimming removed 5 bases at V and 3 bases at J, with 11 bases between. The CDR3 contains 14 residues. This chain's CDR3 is CASSQQAYNQPQHF. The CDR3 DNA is TGTGCCAGCAGCCAACAGGCTTACAATCAGCCCCAGCATTTT.

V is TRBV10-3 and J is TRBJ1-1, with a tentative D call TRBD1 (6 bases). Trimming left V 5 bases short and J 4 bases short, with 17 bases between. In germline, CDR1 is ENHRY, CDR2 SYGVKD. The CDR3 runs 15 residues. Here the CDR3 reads CAISFQDSTVTEAFF. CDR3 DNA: TGTGCCATCAGTTTCCAGGACAGTACGGTCACTGAAGCTTTCTTT.

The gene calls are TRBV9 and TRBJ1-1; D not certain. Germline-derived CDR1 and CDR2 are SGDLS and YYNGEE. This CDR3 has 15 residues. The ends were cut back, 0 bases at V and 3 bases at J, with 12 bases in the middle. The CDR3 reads CASSVGFGMDTEAFF. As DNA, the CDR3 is TGTGCCAGCAGCGTAGGTTTTGGGATGGACACTGAAGCTTTCTTT.

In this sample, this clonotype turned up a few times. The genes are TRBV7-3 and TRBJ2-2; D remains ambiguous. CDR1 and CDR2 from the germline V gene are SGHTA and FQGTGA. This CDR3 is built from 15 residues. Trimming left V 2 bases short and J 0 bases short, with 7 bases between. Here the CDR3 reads CASSLSGPNTGELFF. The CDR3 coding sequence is TGTGCCAGCAGCTTATCTGGTCCGAACACCGGGGAGCTGTTTTTT.

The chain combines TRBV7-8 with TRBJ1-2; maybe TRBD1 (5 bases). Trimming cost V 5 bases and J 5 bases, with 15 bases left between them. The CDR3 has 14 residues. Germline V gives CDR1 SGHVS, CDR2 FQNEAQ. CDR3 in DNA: TGTGCCAGCAGCGTGCCGGGGGACGGATATGGCTACACCTTC. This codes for CASSVPGDGYGYTF.

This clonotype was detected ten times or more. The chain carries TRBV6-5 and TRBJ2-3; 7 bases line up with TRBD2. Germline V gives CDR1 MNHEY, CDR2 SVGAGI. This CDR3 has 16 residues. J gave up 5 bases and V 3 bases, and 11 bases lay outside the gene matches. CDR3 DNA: TGTGCCAGCAGTTATCAGGGTGGGAGGGGACGAGATACGCAGTATTTT. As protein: CASSYQGGRGRDTQYF.

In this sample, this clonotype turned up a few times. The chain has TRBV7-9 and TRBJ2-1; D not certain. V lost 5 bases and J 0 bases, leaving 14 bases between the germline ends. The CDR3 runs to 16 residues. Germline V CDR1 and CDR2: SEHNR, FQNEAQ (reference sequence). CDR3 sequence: CASSPRVGLSYNEQFF. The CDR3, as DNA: TGTGCCAGCAGCCCCCGCGTGGGCCTCTCCTACAATGAGCAGTTCTTC.

The CDR3 bases are TGCGCCAGCAGCCAGGCCGGGACAGTTGATCGTACGCAGTATTTT. Residues: CASSQAGTVDRTQYF. V is TRBV4-1 and J is TRBJ2-3; 7 bases match TRBD1. The CDR3 is 15 amino acids. V shed 3 bases and J 8 bases; nucleotides not matched to a gene: 11. Germline lookup yields CDR1 MGHRA and CDR2 YSYEKL.

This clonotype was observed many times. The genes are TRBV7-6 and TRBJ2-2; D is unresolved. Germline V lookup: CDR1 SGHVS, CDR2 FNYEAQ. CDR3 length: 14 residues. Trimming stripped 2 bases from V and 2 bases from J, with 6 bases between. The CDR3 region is CASSLRVNTGELFF. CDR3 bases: TGTGCCAGCAGCTTAAGGGTTAACACCGGGGAGCTGTTTTTT.

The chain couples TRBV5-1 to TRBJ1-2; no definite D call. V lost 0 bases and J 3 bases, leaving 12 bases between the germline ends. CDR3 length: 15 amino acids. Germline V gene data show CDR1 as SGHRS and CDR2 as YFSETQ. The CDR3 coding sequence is TGCGCCAGCAGCTTGGACACCCCTTTGGACTATGGCTACACCTTC. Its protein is CASSLDTPLDYGYTF.

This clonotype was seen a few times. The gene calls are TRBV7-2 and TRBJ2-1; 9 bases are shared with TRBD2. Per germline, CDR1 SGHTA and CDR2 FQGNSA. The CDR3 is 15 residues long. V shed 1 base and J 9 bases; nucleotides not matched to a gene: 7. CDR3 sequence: CASSLVAAGGGEQFF. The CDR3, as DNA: TGTGCCAGCAGCTTAGTAGCAGCGGGGGGAGGTGAGCAGTTCTTC.

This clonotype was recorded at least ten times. CDR3 residues: CASSPTPTGIKYF. DNA for the CDR3: TGTGCCAGCAGCCCTACTCCGACAGGTATAAAGTACTTC. The chain uses TRBV3-1 and TRBJ2-7; tentative D call: TRBD1 (6 bases). Germline assignment: CDR1 LGHDT and CDR2 YNNKEL (reference sequence). Trimming took 4 bases from V and 11 from J, leaving 18 bases between them. The CDR3 length is 13 residues.

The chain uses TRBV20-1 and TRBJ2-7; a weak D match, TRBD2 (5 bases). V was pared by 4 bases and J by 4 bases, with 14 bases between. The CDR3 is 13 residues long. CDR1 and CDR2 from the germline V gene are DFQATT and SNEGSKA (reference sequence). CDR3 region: CSANQATGYEQYF. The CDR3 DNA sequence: TGCAGTGCTAATCAAGCAACGGGATACGAGCAGTACTTC.